The clone carrying this T cell receptor (beta chain) appeared a single time. Its antigen is unknown. Data came from immunoSEQ multiplex PCR; TCRdb stores just in-frame clones and leaves some out. The sample carries tens of thousands of clones, around 86% recorded once. This sample is drawn from a study of OX40 agonist ivuxolimab in advanced cancers. Study observations and caveats: Part of the nonresponder group also had normalized T-cell clonal expansion that was low. CD8+ T cells (on average) carried more expanded clones than CD4+ T cells.

The CDR3 length is 14 residues. Trimming shortened V by 6 bases and J by 0 bases, and 9 bases separated the two germline ends. Looked up from germline, CDR1 is MNHNS and CDR2 is SASEGT. The clonotype comes from an adult with an advanced solid tumor such as melanoma, head and neck, liver or kidney cancer. The source was CD4+ or CD8+ T cells sorted from blood, collected in a trial of the OX40 agonist ivuxolimab. The chain is built from TRBV6-1 and TRBJ1-3, with D perhaps TRBD1 (6 bases). The CDR3 protein is CASSLRGSGNTIYF. For the CDR3, the DNA is TGTGCCAGCAGCCTCAGGGGCTCTGGAAACACCATATATTTT.